What follows are 17 T cell receptor beta chains derived from one specimen sequenced in a study of response to subunit inactivated influenza vaccine. MiXCR, run by TCRdb on the RT-PCR reads, gives a single entry per CDR3 protein. Altogether about 300,000 distinct CDR3 sequences are present, 21% being singletons, with the ten largest covering 10%. Here the sequenced sample was PBMCs from blood, taken around 22 months after vaccination. These receptors all come from a man between 50 and 75 years old who received an inactivated influenza vaccine.

The rearrangement uses TRBV4-1 and TRBJ2-2; TRBD1 agrees at 7 bases. V was pared by 4 bases and J by 1 base, with 3 bases of the junction left unmatched. CDR3 length equals 15 residues. Germline V gives CDR1 MGHRA, CDR2 YSYEKL. The CDR3 region is CASSPGTVNTGELFF. CDR3 in DNA: TGCGCCAGCAGCCCGGGGACAGTGAACACCGGGGAGCTGTTTTTT.

This clonotype showed up just once. The chain is built from TRBV6-1 and TRBJ2-7, with D unresolved. Germline V gene data show CDR1 as MNHNS and CDR2 as SASEGT. This CDR3 is 14 amino acids long. The germline V and J ends were trimmed by 2 bases and 7 bases, with 15 bases remaining between them. This CDR3 reads CASSENGSTREQYF. CDR3 in DNA: TGTGCCAGCAGTGAAAACGGTTCCACGCGGGAGCAGTACTTC.

This clonotype occurred many times. An end of the junction does not agree with germline; a read error may underlie this. The CDR3 nucleotides read TGTGCCAGCAGCTTAGGCAGGGGAGAGACCCAGTACTTC. Protein: CASSLGRGETQYF. The chain is built from TRBV12-3 or TRBV12-4 and TRBJ2-5; possibly TRBD1 for D (6 bases). The length of the CDR3 is 13 residues.

CDR3 nucleotide sequence: TGTGCCACCAGTGACCTGACAGGGGGGCTTGTTGATACGCAGTATTTT. Its protein product is CATSDLTGGLVDTQYF. The rearrangement links TRBV24-1 to TRBJ2-3, with 9 bases fitting TRBD1. The CDR3 sequence is 16 residues long. Germline V gene lookup returns CDR1 KGHDR and CDR2 SFDVKD. V was pared by 4 bases and J by 6 bases, with 10 bases of the junction left unmatched.

V usage is TRBV9 and J usage is TRBJ1-1; D remains ambiguous. The germline V gene encodes CDR1 SGDLS and CDR2 YYNGEE. The V end was cut by 4 bases, the J end by 4 bases, with 11 bases between. The CDR3 extends over 13 amino acids. The CDR3 DNA is TGTGCCAGCAGCATTTCGGCCGGCACTGAAGCTTTCTTT. This translates into CASSISAGTEAFF. Looking up the rest from reference TRBV9 and TRBJ1-1 gives the full variable domain: DSGVTQTPKHLITATGQRVTLRCSPRSGDLSVYWYQQSLDQGLQFLIQYYNGEERAKGNILERFSAQQFPDLHSELNLSSLELGDSALYFCASSISAGTEAFFGQGTRLTVV.

This clonotype was observed at least ten times. The CDR3 sequence: CASSSPSEQYF. In DNA form, the CDR3 reads TGTGCCAGCAGTAGTCCGTCCGAGCAGTACTTC. This chain connects TRBV28 to TRBJ2-7; no definite D call. The CDR3 has 11 residues. Per the germline V gene, CDR1 is MDHEN and CDR2 is SYDVKM. Trimming pared 5 bases from V and 6 bases from J, leaving 8 bases between.

This clonotype was recorded a few times. The J gene is TRBJ2-5, the V gene TRBV10-2, with 8 positions matching TRBD1. The trim removed 3 bases at V and 4 bases at J, leaving 4 bases unmatched. The CDR3 runs 14 residues. CDR1 is WSHSY and CDR2 is SAAADI in the germline V gene. The CDR3 is CASSEWTGLETQYF. The CDR3 DNA follows: TGCGCCAGCAGTGAATGGACAGGGTTAGAGACCCAGTACTTC.

This clonotype was picked up a small number of times. The chain uses TRBV6-5 and TRBJ1-2, with a possible D match to TRBD1 (6 bases). V dropped 0 bases and J dropped 4 bases, with 12 bases sitting between them. Germline-derived CDR1 and CDR2 are MNHEY and SVGAGI. The CDR3 is made up of 15 amino acids. In DNA form, the CDR3 reads TGTGCCAGCAGTTACTCCTCACAGGGCACCTATGGCTACACCTTC. As protein: CASSYSSQGTYGYTF.

This sequence joins TRBV7-2 and TRBJ1-1, with D unresolved. Looked up from germline, CDR1 is SGHTA and CDR2 is FQGNSA. The V end lost 4 bases, the J end lost 5 bases, and 14 bases lay between the germline ends. The CDR3 is 14 residues long. For the CDR3, the DNA is TGTGCCAGCAGCTCCCCGGGAATTGGGACTGAAGCTTTCTTT. Its protein is CASSSPGIGTEAFF.

This chain uses TRBV6-5 with TRBJ1-3; D is possibly TRBD1 (5 bases). The CDR3 has 13 residues. Trimming shortened V by 0 bases and J by 16 bases, and 16 bases separated the two germline ends. Germline-derived CDR1 and CDR2 are MNHEY and SVGAGI. CDR3 protein: CASSYSAGTGAYF. For the CDR3, the DNA is TGTGCCAGCAGTTACTCGGCAGGTACAGGCGCCTATTTT.

This clonotype was picked up a small number of times. The rearrangement joins TRBV11-2 to TRBJ1-2; 8 bases match TRBD1. Losses at the gene ends were 5 bases for V and 5 bases for J; bases not matched to a gene: 13. CDR1 SGHAT and CDR2 FQNNGV come from the germline V gene. This CDR3 is 16 amino acids long. CDR3 region: CASSPYLKTGDYGYTF. CDR3 DNA: TGTGCCAGCAGCCCCTACTTAAAGACAGGGGATTATGGCTACACCTTC. Looking up the rest from reference TRBV11-2 and TRBJ1-2 gives the full variable domain: EAGVAQSPRYKIIEKRQSVAFWCNPISGHATLYWYQQILGQGPKLLIQFQNNGVVDDSQLPKDRFSAERLKGVDSTLKIQPAKLEDSAVYLCASSPYLKTGDYGYTFGSGTRLTVV.

The CDR3 protein is CASSFGGRSETQYF. The CDR3 DNA reads TGTGCCAGCAGCTTTGGCGGGAGGTCGGAGACCCAGTACTTC. The chain uses TRBV7-3 and TRBJ2-5; 8 positions agree with TRBD2. V was pared by 3 bases and J by 5 bases, with 5 bases of the junction left unmatched. CDR1 and CDR2 (germline): SGHTA, FQGTGA. This CDR3 is 14 amino acids long.

The chain joins TRBV20-1 to TRBJ2-1; D unclear. Germline V lookup: CDR1 DFQATT, CDR2 SNEGSKA (reference sequence). Trimming shortened V by 1 base and J by 0 bases, and 7 bases separated the two germline ends. This CDR3 spans 14 amino acids. The CDR3 loop is CSARGGPSYNEQFF. CDR3 DNA: TGCAGTGCTAGAGGTGGGCCCTCCTACAATGAGCAGTTCTTC.

This clonotype has a count of ten or more. Germline is not matched at one junction end, which may reflect a read error. The chain links TRBV5-1 to TRBJ1-1; no clear D gene. Germline V lookup: CDR1 SGHRS, CDR2 YFSETQ. CDR3 length: 14 amino acids. CDR3 coding DNA: TGTGCCAGCAGTTTACGGCAGACGAACACTGAAGCTTTCTTT. It yields the protein CASSLRQTNTEAFF.

The chain employs TRBV14 and TRBJ1-6; the D is unclear. Deletions cut 1 base from V and 11 bases from J, with 9 bases between. CDR3 length equals 13 residues. CDR1 and CDR2 (germline): SGHDN, FVKESK. The CDR3 spells CASSQGMFTPLHF. CDR3 coding DNA: TGTGCCAGCAGCCAAGGGATGTTTACACCCCTCCACTTT.

V and J are TRBV6-2 or TRBV6-3 and TRBJ1-6; D is perhaps TRBD1 (6 bases). CDR1 and CDR2 (germline): MNHEY, SVGEGT. Trimming cost V 11 bases and J 10 bases, with 18 bases left between them. CDR3 size: 13 residues. CDR3 coding DNA: TGTGCCGCCAAACAGGCAGGGGTCTCACCCCTCCACTTT. Protein product: CAAKQAGVSPLHF.

This clonotype appeared many times. The rearrangement joins TRBV12-3 or TRBV12-4 to TRBJ1-5; 10 bases map to TRBD1. The junction had 5 bases not matched to a gene; V was cut back by 6 bases and J by 3 bases. The CDR3 is made up of 15 amino acids. CDR3 nucleotides: TGTGCCAGCAGCTGGGGACAGGGGATCAATCAGCCCCAGCATTTT. This codes for CASSWGQGINQPQHF.